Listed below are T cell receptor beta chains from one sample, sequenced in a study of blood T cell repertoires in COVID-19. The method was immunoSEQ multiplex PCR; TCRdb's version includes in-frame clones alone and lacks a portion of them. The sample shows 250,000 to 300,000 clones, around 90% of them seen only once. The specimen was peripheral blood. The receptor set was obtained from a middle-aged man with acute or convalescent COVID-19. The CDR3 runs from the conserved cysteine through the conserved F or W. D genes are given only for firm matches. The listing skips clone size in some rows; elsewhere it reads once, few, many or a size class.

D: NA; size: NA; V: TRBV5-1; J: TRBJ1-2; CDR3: CASSLGLDGMTHYGYTF; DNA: TGCGCCAGCAGCTTGGGCCTCGACGGGATGACTCACTATGGCTACACCTTC
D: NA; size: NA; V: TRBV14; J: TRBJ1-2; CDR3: CASSPTGNYGYTF; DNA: TGTGCCAGCAGCCCCACAGGGAACTATGGCTACACCTTC
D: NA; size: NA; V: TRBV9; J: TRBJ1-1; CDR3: CASSDLGPAPAFF; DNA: TGTGCCAGCAGCGACCTGGGGCCCGCACCCGCTTTCTTT
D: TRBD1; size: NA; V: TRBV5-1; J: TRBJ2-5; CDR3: CATGDRGKGETQYF; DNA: TGCGCCACCGGGGACAGGGGTAAGGGGGAGACCCAGTACTTC
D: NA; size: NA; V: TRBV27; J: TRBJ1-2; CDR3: CASSLGTLGYGYTF; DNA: TGTGCCAGCAGTTTGGGGACACTGGGCTATGGCTACACCTTC
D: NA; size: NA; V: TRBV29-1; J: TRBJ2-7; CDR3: CSVVAGTYEQYF; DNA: TGCAGCGTTGTGGCAGGGACCTACGAGCAGTACTTC
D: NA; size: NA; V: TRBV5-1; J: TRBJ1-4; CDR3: CASSLLGGRDEKLFF; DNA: TGCGCCAGCAGCTTGCTGGGGGGAAGGGACGAAAAACTGTTTTTT
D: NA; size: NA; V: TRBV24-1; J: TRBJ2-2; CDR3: CATSDWRGPTGELFF; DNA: TGTGCCACCAGTGATTGGAGGGGACCCACCGGGGAGCTGTTTTTT
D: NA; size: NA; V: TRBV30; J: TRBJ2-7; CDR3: CAWSSGLQGYF; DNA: TGTGCCTGGAGTTCAGGGCTTCAAGGGTACTTC
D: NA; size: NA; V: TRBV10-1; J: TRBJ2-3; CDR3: CASSAASGGRTDTQYF; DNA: TGCGCCAGCAGTGCTGCTTCGGGGGGCCGCACAGATACGCAGTATTTT
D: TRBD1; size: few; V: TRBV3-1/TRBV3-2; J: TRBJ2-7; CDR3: CASSPQGHEQYF; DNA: TGTGCCAGCAGTCCACAGGGGCACGAGCAGTACTTC
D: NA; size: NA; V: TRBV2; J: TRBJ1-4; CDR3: CASTVFANEKLFF; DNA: TGTGCCAGCACAGTTTTTGCTAATGAAAAACTGTTTTTT
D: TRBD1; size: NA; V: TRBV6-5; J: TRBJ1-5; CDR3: CASTGQGNNQPQHF; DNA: TGTGCCAGCACTGGACAGGGCAACAATCAGCCCCAGCATTTT
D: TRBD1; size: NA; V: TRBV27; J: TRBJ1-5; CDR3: CASSSTGGRQPQHF; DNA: TGTGCCAGCAGTTCCACAGGGGGCCGACAGCCCCAGCATTTT
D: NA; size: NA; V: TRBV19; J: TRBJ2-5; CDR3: CASSFRDYQETQYF; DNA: TGTGCCAGTAGCTTCAGGGACTACCAAGAGACCCAGTACTTC
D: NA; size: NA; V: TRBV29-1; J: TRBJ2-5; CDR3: CSVVTGSKRETQYF; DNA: TGCAGCGTTGTAACAGGCTCAAAGAGAGAGACCCAGTACTTC
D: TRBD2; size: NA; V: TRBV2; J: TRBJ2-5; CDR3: CASSGGLGRETQYF; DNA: TGTGCCAGCAGTGGGGGACTAGGGCGAGAGACCCAGTACTTC
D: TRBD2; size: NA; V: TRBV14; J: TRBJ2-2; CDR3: CASSQLRSGVTGELFF; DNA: TGTGCCAGCAGCCAATTAAGGAGCGGGGTGACCGGGGAGCTGTTTTTT
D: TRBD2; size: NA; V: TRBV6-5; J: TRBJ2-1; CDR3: CASSSPLTSTNEQFF; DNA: TGTGCCAGCAGTTCCCCCTTGACTAGCACCAATGAGCAGTTCTTC
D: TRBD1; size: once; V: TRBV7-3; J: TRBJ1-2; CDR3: CASSLDPATGDYGYTF; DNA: TGTGCCAGCAGCTTGGATCCGGCTACAGGGGACTATGGCTACACCTTC
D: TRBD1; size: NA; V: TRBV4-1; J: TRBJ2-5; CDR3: CASSQDRSGGYQETQYF; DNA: TGCGCCAGCAGCCAAGATCGGTCAGGGGGCTACCAAGAGACCCAGTACTTC
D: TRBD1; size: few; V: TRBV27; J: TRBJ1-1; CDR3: CASSLSATGKAFF; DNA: TGTGCCAGCAGTCTCTCGGCGACAGGGAAAGCTTTCTTT
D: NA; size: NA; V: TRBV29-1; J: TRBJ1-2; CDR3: CSGVFDSTFGYTF; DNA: TGCAGCGGAGTTTTCGACAGCACTTTTGGCTACACCTTC
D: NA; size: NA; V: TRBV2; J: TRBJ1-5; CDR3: CASSTGNQPQHF; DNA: TGTGCCAGCAGCACGGGAAATCAGCCCCAGCATTTT
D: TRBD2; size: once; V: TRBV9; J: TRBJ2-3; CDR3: CASSVRTSGGTYTSTDTQYF; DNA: TGTGCCAGCAGCGTGCGGACTAGCGGGGGGACCTATACTAGCACAGATACGCAGTATTTT
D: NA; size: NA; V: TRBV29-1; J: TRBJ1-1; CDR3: CSVLQGFGTEAFF; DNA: TGCAGCGTCCTACAGGGATTCGGCACTGAAGCTTTCTTT
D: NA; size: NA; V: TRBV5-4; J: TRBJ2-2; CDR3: CASSLHTNTGELFF; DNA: TGTGCCAGCAGCCTTCACACAAACACCGGGGAGCTGTTTTTT
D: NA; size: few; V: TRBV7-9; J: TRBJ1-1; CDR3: CASSTTVPNTEAFF; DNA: TGTGCCAGCAGCACCACAGTGCCGAACACTGAAGCTTTCTTT
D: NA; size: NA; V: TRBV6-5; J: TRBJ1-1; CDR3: CASSYSGAMNTEAFF; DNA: TGTGCCAGCAGTTACAGTGGGGCCATGAACACTGAAGCTTTCTTT
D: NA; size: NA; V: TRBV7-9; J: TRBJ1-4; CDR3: CASTYSQGNEKLFF; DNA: TGTGCCAGCACCTACTCACAGGGTAATGAAAAACTGTTTTTT
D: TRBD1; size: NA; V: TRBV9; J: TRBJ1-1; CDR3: CASSVGQGRGYTEAFF; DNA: TGTGCCAGCAGCGTAGGACAGGGGAGAGGATACACTGAAGCTTTCTTT
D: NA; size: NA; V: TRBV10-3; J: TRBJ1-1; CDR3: CAISERGMNTEAFF; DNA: TGTGCCATCAGTGAGAGGGGCATGAACACTGAAGCTTTCTTT
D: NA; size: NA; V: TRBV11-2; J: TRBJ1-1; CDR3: CASSLMGQVMNTEAFF; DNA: TGTGCCAGCAGCTTAATGGGACAAGTAATGAACACTGAAGCTTTCTTT
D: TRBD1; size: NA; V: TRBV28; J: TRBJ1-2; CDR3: CASRTPGTGANYGYTF; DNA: TGTGCCAGCAGGACCCCCGGGACAGGAGCTAACTATGGCTACACCTTC
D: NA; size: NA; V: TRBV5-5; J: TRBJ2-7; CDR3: CASSYPGVEQYF; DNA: TGTGCCAGCAGTTATCCGGGGGTTGAGCAGTACTTC
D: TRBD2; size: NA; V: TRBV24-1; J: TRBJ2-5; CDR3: CATSDPRAGDQETQYF; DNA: TGTGCCACCAGTGATCCCCGGGCGGGGGATCAAGAGACCCAGTACTTC
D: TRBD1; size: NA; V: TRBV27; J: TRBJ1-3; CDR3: CASKTARGPGNTIYF; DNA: TGTGCCAGCAAAACTGCCAGGGGGCCCGGAAACACCATATATTTT
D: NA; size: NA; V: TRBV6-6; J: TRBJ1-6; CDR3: CASTPPDRFNSPLHF; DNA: TGTGCCAGCACGCCCCCGGACAGATTTAATTCACCCCTCCACTTT
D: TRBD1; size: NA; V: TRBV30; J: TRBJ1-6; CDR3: CASRTGGTYNSPLHF; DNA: TGTGCCTCTCGGACAGGGGGCACCTATAATTCACCCCTCCACTTT
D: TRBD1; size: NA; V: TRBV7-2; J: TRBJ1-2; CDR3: CASSLNPTGGYGYTF; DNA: TGTGCCAGCAGCTTAAACCCGACAGGGGGATATGGCTACACCTTC
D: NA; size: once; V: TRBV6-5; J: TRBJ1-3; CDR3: CASQRGGPSGNTIYF; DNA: TGTGCCAGCCAAAGAGGGGGTCCCTCTGGAAACACCATATATTTT
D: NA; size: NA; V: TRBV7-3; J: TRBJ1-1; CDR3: CASSFEGNTEAFF; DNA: TGTGCCAGCAGCTTTGAGGGTAACACTGAAGCTTTCTTT
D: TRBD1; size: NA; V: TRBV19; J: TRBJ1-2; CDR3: CASSKRQGDYGYTF; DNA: TGTGCCAGTAGTAAGAGACAGGGTGACTATGGCTACACCTTC
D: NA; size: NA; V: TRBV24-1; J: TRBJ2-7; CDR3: CATSPPVAHYEQYF; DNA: TGTGCCACCAGCCCCCCAGTTGCCCACTACGAGCAGTACTTC
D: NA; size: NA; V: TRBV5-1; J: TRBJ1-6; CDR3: CASSLTEESPLHF; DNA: TGCGCCAGCAGCCTGACAGAGGAGTCACCCCTCCACTTT
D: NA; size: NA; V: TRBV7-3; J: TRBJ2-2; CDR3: CASSSPGGAPNGELFF; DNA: TGTGCCAGCAGCTCCCCTGGGGGGGCGCCGAACGGGGAGCTGTTTTTT